The T cell receptor beta chain described here comes from a study of T-cell memory formation after mild COVID-19. Germline assignment: CDR1 SQVTM and CDR2 ANQGSEA. Trimming took 4 bases from V and 1 from J, leaving 20 bases between them. The CDR3 totals 16 residues. Libraries for TCRalpha and TCRbeta carried sample barcodes and unique molecular identifiers via 5'RACE. MiXCR, run by TCRdb on the 5' RACE reads, gives a single entry per CDR3 protein. The table records about 470,000 distinct CDR3 sequences, 18% of them present only once. The sequenced sample was PBMCs or a T cell subset sorted from them (not recorded which). The receptor comes from an adult woman who had mild COVID-19 (a few samples of this study predate the infection). Cell type and time point are not known. The chain carries TRBV29-1 and TRBJ2-7, with a possible D match to TRBD1 (6 bases). As DNA, the CDR3 is TGCAGCGTTGTCCGTGTTACAGGGTCTGTTTCCTACGAGCAGTACTTC. Protein sequence: CSVVRVTGSVSYEQYF.